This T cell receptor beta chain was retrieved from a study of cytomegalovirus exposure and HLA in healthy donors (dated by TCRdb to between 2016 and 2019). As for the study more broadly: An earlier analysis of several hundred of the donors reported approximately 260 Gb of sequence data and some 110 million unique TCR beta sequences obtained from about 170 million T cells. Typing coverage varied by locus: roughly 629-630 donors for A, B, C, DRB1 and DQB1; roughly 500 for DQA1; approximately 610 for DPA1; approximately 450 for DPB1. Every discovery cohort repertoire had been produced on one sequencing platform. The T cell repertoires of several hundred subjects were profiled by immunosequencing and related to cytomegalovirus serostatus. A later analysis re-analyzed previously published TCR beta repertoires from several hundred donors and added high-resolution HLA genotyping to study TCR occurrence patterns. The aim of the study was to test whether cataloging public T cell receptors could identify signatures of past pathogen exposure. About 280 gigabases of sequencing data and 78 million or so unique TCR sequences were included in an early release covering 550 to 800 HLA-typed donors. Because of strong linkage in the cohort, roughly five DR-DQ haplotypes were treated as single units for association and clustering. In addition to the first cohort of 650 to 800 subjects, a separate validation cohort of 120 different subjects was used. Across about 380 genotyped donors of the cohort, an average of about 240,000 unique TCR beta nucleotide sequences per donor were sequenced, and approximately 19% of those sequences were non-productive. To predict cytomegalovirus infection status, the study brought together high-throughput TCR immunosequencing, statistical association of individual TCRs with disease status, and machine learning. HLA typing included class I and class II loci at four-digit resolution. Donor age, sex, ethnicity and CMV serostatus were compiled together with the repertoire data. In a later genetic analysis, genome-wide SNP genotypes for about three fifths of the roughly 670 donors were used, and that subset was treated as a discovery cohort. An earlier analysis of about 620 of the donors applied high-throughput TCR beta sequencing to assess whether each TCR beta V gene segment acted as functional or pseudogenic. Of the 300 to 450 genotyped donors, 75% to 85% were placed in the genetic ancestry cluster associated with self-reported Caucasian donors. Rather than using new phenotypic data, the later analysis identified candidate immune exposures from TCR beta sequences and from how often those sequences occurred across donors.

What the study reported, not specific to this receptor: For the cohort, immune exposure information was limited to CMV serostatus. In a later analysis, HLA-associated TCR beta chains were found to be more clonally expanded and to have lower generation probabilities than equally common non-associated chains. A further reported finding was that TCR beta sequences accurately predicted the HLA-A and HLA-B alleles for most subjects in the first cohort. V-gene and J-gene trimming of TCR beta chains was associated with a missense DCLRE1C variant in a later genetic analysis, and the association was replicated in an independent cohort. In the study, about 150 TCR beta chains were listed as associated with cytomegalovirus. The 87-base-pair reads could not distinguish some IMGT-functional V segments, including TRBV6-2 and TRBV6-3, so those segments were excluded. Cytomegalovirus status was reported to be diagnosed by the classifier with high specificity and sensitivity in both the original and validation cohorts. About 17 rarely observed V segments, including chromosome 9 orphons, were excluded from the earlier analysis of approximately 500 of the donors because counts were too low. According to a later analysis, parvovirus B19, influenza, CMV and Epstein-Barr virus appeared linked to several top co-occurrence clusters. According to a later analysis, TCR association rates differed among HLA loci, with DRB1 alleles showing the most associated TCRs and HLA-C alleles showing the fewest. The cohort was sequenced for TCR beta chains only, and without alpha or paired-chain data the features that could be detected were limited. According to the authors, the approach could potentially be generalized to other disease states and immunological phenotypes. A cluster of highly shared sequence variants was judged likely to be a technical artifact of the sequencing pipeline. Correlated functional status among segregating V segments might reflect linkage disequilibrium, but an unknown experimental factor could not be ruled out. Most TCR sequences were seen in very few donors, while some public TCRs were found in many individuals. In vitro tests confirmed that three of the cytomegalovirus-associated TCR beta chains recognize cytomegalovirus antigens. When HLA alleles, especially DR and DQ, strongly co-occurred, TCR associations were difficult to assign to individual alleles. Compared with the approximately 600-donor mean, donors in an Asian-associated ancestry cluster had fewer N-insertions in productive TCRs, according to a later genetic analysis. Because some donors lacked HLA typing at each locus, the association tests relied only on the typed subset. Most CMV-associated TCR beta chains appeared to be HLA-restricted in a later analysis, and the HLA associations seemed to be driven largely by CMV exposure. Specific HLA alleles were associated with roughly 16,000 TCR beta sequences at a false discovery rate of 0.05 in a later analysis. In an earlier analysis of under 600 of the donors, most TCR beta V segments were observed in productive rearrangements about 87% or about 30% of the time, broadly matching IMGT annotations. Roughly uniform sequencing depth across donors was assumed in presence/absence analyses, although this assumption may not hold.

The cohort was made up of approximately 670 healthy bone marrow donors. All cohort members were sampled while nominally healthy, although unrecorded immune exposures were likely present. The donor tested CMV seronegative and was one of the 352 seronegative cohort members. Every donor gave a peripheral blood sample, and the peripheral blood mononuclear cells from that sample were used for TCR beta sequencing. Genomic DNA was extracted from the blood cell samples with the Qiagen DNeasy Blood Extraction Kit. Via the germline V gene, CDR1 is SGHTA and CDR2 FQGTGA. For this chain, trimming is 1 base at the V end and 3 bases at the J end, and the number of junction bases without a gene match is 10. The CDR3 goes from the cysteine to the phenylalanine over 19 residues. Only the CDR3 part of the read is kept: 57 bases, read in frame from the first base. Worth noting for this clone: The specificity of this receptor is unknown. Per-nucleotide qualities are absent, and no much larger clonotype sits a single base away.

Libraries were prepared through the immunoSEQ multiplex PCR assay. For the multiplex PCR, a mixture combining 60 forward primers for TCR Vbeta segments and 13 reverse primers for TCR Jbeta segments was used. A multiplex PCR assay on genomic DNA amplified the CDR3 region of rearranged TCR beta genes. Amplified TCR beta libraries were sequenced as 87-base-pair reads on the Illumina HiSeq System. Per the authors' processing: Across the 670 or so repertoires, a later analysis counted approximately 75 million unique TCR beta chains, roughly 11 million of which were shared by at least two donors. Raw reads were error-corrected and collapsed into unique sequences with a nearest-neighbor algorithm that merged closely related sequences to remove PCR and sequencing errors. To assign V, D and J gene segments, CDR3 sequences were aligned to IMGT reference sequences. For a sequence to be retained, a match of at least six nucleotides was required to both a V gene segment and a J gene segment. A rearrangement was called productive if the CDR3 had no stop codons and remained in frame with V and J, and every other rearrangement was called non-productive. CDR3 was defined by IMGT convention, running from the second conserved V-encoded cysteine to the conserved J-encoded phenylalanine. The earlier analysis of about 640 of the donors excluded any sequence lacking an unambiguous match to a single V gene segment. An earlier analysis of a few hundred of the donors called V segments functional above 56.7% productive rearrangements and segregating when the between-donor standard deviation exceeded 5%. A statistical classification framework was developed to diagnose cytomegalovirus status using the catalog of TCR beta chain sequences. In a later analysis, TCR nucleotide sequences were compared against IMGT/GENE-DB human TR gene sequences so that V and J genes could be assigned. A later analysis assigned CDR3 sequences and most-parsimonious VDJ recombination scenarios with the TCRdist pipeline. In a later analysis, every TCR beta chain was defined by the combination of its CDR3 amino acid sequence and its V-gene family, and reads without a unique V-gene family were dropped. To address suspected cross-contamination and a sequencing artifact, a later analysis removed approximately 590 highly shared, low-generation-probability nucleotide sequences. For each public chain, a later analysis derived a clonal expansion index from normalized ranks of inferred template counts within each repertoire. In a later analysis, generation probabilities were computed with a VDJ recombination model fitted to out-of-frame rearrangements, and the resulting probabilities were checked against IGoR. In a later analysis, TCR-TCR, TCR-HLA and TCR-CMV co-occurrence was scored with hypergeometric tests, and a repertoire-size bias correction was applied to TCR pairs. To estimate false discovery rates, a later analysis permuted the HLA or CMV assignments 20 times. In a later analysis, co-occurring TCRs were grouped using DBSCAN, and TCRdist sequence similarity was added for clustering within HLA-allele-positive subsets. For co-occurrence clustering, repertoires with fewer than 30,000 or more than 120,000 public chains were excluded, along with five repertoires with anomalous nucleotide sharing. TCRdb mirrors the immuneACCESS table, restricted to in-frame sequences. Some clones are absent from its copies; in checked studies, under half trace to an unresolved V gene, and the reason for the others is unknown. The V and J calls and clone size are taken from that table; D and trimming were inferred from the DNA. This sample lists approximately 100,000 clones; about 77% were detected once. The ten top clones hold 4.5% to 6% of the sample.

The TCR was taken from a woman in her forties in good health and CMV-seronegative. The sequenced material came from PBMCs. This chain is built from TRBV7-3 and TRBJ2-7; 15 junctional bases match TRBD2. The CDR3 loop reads CASSLKHLGTSGGFYEQYF. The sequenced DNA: TGTGCCAGCAGCTTAAAGCACCTCGGGACTAGCGGGGGGTTCTACGAGCAGTACTTC.